The entry below describes one T cell receptor beta chain. Patients of the Seattle cohort, enrolled during active infection, were followed longitudinally. Authors' processing steps: Estimation of nucleated cell counts was performed using reference gene primer amplification. Assay used: immunoSEQ multiplex PCR; TCRdb lists only in-frame clones, some missing. The V and J calls and clone size were taken over from that table, and D and trimming were inferred from the DNA. The top ten clones hold more than 7.5% of a sample with 150,000 to 200,000 clones, 83% of them seen once. This sample was included in a study of blood T cell repertoires in COVID-19. The receptor comes from a woman in her seventies with COVID-19, enrolled during active disease. Sequencing used peripheral blood.

CDR3 DNA: TGCGCCAGCAGCTTGGGACTAGCGGGAGTAGCCCAGTACTTC. Encoded protein: CASSLGLAGVAQYF. This chain links TRBV5-1 with TRBJ2-5; TRBD2 agrees at 12 bases. Germline trimming cut 0 bases from V and 9 bases from J; bases unmatched to any gene: 3. From germline, CDR1 is SGHRS and CDR2 YFSETQ. This CDR3 spans 14 amino acids.